The clone carrying this TCR beta chain came up many times. Libraries for TCR beta were made by quantitative 5'-RACE with molecular barcodes. TCRdb re-analysed the 5' RACE reads in MiXCR, keeping a single row per CDR3 protein. The sample lists 40,000 or so distinct CDR3 sequences, 10% occurring once. The record originates from a study of CD8 T cells in ankylosing spondylitis. After removal of 1 base from V and 8 bases from J, the junction contained 2 bases not matched to a gene. This CDR3 has 14 amino acids. CDR1 SGHDN and CDR2 FVKESK come from the germline V gene. The chain couples TRBV14 to TRBJ2-3, with 11 bases lining up with TRBD1. The sample was blood, either unsorted or a sorted T cell fraction (not recorded which). The clonotype was recovered from a male donor with ankylosing spondylitis or in good health (not recorded which). CDR3 loop: CASSQGGTGGTQYF. CDR3 in DNA: TGTGCCAGCAGCCAAGGTGGGACAGGGGGTACGCAGTATTTT.